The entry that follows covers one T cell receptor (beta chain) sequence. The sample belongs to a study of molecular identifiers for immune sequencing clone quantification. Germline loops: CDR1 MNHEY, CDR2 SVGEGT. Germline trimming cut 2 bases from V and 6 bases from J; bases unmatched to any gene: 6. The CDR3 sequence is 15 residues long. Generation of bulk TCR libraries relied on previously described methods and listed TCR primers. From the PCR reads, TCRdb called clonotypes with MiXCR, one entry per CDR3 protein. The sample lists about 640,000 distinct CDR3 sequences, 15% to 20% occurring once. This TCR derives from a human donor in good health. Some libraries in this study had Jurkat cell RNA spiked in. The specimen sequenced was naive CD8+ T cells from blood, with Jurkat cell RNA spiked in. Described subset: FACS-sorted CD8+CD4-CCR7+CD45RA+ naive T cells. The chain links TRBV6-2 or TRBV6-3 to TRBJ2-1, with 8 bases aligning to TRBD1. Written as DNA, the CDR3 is TGTGCCAGCAGTTACCCTCGACAGGGGATCAATGAGCAGTTCTTC. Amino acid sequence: CASSYPRQGINEQFF.